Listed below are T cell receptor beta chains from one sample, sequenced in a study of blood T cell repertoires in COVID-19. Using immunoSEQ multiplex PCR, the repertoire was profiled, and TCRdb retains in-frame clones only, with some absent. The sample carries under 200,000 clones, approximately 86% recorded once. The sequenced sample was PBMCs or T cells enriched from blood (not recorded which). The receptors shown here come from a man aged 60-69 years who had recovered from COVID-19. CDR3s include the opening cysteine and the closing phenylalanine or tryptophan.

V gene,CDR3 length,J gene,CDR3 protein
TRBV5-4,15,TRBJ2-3,CASTRGGEATDTQYF
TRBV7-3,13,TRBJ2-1,CASSSDRGSWQFF
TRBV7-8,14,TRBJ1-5,CASSFDRVGQPQHF
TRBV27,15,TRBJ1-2,CASRKEQGMNYGYTF
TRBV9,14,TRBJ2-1,CASSVHLSSGEQFF
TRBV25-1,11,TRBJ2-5,CASSPGETQYF
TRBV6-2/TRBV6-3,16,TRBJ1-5,CASSGQGGVGNQPQHF
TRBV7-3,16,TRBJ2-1,CASSSKAGPSYNEQFF
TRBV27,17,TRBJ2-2,CASNRGGQGRTTGELFF
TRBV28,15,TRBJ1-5,CASTARGQGNQPQHF
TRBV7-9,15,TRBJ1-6,CASSFQATVNSPLHF
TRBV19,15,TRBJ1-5,CASSIGGEGNQPQHF
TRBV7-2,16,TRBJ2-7,CASRTTSGRVGYEQYF
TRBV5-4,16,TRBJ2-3,CASSLGQTLRTDTQYF
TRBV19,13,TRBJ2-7,CASSIIFSYEQYF
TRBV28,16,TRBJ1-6,CASSMTGTSYNSPLHF
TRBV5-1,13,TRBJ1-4,CATSQGPDEKLFF
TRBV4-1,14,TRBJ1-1,CASSQPDRDTEAFF
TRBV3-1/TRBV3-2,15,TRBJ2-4,CASSQDLSGGNIQYF
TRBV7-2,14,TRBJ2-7,CASSRDRSSYEQYF
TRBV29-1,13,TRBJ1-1,CSVEERTGTEAFF
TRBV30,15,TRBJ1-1,CAWTTMGALNTEAFF
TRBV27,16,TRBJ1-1,CASSLSWDRGNTEAFF
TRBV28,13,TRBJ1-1,CASTLLAVTEAFF
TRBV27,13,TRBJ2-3,CASMEKDTDTQYF
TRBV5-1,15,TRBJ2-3,CASSLWGGNTDTQYF
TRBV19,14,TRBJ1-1,CASSTGRGDTEAFF
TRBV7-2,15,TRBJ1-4,CASSGRTGTNEKLFF